This T cell receptor beta chain was identified in a study of blood T cells in healthy people across ages. The authors drew around 11 milliliters of peripheral blood from each donor. Points from the study as a whole: A roughly linear age-dependent decrease characterized TCR beta diversity per million T cells. Long-lived donors carried more naive CD4+ cells and greater diversity than aged donors.

For the second PCR, which ran for 7 to 11 cycles, a sample-barcoded 5' primer and a J-beta primer mix were used. Researchers report that a template-switch adaptor with 12 random nucleotides tagged each cDNA molecule. TCRdb re-called the 5' RACE reads through MiXCR, storing one row per CDR3 protein. The profile shows nearly 800,000 distinct CDR3 sequences, about 56% of them singletons. Comment on this clonotype: Antigen specificity is unknown.

Germline V gives CDR1 PRHDT, CDR2 FYEKMQ (reference sequence). Deletions cut 1 base from V and 5 bases from J, with 10 bases between. This CDR3 has 14 residues. The TCR originated in a man aged 35 to 55 in good health. Sequencing was carried out using blood. The J gene is TRBJ2-3, the V gene TRBV13, with unresolved D. CDR3 bases: TGTGCCAGCAGCTTAGTGGAGCTAGTAGATACGCAGTATTTT. It codes for CASSLVELVDTQYF. The whole variable domain, filled in from reference TRBV13 and TRBJ2-3, reads AAGVIQSPRHLIKEKRETATLKCYPIPRHDTVYWYQQGPGQDPQFLISFYEKMQSDKGSIPDRFSAQQFSDYHSELNMSSLELGDSALYFCASSLVELVDTQYFGPGTRLTVL.